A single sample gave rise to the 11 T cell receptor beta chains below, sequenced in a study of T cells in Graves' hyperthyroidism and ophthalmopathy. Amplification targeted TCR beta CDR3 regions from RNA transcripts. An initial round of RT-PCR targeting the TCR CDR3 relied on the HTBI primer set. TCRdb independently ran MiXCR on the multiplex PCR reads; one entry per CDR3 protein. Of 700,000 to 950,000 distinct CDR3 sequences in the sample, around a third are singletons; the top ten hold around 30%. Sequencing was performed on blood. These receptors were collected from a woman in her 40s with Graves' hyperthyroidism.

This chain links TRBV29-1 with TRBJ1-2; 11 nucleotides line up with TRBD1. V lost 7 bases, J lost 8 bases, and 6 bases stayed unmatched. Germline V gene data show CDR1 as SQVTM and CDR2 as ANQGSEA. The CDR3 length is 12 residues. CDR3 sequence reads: CSARTGGAGYTF. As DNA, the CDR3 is TGCAGCGCTCGGACAGGGGGCGCAGGCTACACCTTC.

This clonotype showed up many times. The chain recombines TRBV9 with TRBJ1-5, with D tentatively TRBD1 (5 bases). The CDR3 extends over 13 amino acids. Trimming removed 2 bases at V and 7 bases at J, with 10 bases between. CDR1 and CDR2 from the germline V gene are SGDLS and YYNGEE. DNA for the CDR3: TGTGCCAGCAGCGTGACAGTTGGGCAGCCCCAGCATTTT. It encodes CASSVTVGQPQHF.

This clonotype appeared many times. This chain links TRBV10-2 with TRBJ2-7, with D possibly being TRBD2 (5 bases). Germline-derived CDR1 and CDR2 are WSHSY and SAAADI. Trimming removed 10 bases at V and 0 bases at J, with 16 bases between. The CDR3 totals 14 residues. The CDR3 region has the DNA TGCGCCACTATCCCAGCGGAGAGCTCCTACGAGCAGTACTTC. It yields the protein CATIPAESSYEQYF.

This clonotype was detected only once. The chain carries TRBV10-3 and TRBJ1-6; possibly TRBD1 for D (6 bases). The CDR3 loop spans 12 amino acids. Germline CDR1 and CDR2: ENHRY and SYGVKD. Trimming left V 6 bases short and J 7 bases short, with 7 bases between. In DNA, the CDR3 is TGTGCCATCAGAGGGACAAATTCACCCCTCCACTTT. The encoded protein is CAIRGTNSPLHF.

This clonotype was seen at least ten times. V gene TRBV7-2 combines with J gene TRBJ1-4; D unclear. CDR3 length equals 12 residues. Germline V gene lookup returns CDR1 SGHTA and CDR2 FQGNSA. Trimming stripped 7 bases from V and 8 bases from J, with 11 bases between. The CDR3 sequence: CASKRVGEKLFF. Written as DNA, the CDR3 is TGTGCCAGCAAGAGGGTCGGGGAAAAACTGTTTTTT.

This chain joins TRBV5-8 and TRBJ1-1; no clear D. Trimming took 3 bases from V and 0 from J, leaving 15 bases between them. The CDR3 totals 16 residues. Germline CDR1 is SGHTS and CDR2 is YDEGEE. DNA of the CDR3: TGTGCCAGCAGCTCCCGTAAGGGCCTCATGAACACTGAAGCTTTCTTT. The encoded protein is CASSSRKGLMNTEAFF.

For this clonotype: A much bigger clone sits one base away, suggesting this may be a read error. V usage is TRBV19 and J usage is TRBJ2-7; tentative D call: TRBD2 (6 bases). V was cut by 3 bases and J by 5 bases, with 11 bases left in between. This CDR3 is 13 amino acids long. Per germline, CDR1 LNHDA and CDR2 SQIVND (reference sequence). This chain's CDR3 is CASSIGSGNEQYF. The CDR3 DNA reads TGTGCCAGTAGTATCGGTAGCGGAAACGAGCAGTACTTC.

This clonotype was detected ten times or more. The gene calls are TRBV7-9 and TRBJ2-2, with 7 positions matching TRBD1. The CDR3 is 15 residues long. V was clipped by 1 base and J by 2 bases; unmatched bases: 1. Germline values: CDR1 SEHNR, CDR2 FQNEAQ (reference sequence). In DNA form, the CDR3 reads TGTGCCAGCAGCTTAGGGGACAGTAACACCGGGGAGCTGTTTTTT. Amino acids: CASSLGDSNTGELFF.

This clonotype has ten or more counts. This CDR3 reads CASSESYTYEQYF. The DNA of the CDR3 is TGCGCCAGCAGTGAGTCTTACACCTACGAGCAGTACTTC. V and J are TRBV10-2 and TRBJ2-7; no firm D call. The germline gives CDR1 WSHSY, CDR2 SAAADI. The CDR3 has 13 residues. V was pared by 0 bases and J by 2 bases, with 5 bases between.

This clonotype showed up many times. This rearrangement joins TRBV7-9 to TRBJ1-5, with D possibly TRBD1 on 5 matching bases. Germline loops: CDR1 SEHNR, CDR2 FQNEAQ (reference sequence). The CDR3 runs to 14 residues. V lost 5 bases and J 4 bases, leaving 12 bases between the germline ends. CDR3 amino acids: CASSRIGGNQPQHF. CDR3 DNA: TGTGCCAGCAGCCGGATTGGGGGTAATCAGCCCCAGCATTTT.

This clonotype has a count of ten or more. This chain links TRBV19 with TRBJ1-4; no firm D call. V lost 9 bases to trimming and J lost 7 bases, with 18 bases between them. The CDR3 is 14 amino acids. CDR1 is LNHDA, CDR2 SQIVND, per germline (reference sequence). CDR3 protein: CASSDPPGGEKLFF. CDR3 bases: TGTGCCAGCAGTGACCCCCCTGGTGGTGAAAAACTGTTTTTT.